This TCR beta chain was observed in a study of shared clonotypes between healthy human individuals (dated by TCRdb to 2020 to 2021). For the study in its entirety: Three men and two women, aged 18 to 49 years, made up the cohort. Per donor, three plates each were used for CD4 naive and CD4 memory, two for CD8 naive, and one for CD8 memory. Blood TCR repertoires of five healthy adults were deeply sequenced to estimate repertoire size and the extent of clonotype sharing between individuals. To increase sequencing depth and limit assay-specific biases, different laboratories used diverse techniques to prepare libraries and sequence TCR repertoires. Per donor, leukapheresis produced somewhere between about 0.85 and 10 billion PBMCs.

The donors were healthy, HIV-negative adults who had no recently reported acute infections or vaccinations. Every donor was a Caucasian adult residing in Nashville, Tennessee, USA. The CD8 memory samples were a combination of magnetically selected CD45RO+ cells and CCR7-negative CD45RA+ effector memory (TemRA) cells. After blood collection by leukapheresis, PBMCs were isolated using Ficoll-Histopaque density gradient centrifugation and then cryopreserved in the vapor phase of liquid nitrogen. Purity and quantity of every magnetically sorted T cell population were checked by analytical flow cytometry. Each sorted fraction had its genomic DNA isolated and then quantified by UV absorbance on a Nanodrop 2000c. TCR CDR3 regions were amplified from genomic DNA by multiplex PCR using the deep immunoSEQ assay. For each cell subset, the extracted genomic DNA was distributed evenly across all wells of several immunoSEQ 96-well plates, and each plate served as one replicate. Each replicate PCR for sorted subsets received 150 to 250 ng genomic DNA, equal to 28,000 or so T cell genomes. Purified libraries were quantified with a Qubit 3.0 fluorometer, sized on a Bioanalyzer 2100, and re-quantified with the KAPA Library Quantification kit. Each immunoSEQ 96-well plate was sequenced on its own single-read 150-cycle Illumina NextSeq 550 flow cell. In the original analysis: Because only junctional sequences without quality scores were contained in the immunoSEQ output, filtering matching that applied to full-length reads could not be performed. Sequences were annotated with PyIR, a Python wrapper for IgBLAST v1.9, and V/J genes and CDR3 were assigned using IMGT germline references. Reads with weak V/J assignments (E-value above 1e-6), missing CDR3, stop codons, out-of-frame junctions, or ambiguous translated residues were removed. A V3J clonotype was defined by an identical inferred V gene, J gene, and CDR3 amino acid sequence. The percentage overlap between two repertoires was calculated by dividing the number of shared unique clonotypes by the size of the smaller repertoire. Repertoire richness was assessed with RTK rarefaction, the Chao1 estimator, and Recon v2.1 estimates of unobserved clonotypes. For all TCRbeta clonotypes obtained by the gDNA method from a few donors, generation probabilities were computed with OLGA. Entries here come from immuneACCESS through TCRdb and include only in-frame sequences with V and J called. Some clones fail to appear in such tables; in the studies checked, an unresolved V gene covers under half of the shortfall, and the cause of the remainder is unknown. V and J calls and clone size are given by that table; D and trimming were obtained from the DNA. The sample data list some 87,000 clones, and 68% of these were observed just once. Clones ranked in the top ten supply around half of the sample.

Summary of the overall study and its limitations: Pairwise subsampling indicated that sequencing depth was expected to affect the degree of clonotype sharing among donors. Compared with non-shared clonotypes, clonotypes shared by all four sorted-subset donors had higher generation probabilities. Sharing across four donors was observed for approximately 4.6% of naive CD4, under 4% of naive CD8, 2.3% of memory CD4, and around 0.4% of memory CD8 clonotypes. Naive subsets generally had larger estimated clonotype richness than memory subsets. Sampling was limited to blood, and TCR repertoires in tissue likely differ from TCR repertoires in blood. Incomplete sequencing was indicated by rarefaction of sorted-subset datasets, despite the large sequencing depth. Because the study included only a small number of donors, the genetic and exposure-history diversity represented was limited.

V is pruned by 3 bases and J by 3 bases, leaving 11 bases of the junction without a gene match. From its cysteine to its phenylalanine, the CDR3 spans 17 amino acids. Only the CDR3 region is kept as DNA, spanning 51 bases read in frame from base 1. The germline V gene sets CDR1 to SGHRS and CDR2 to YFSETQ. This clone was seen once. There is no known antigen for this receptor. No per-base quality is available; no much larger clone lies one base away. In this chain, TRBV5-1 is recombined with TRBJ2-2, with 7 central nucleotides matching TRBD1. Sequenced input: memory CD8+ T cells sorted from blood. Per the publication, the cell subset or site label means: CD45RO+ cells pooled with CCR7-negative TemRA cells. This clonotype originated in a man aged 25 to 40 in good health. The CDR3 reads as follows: CASSSGQAGMDTGELFF. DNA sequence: TGCGCCAGCAGCTCCGGACAGGCGGGCATGGACACCGGGGAGCTGTTTTTT.